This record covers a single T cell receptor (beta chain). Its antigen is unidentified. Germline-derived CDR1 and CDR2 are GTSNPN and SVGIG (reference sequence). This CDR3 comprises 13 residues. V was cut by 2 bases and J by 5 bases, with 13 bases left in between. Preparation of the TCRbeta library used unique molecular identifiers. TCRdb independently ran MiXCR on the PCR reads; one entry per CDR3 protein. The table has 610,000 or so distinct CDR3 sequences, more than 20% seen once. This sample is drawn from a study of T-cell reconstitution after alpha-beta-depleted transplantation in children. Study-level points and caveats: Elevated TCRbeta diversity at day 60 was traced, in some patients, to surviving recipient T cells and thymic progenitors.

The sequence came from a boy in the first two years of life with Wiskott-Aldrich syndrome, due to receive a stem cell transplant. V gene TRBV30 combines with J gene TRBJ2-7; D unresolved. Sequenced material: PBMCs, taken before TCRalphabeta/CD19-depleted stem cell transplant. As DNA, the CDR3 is TGTGCCTGGAGTTCAGGTTCTAATAACGAGCAGTACTTC. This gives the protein CAWSSGSNNEQYF.